This T cell receptor (beta chain) was captured in a study of post-analysis software for immune sequencing data. Study-level results: Higher frequency in patients than in controls was seen for roughly five TRBV segments, with TRBV5-6, TRBV5-1 and TRBV20-1 among them. Those with multiple sclerosis, the patient group, showed significantly lower normalized Chao1 diversity than controls.

TCR beta libraries were prepared from cDNA with unique molecular identifiers. Using its own MiXCR run on the PCR reads, TCRdb lists one record per CDR3 protein. Here the sample spans 750,000 to 950,000 distinct CDR3 sequences, around 50% being singletons. Germline lookup yields CDR1 MNHEY and CDR2 SVGEGT. The CDR3 spans 15 residues. The V gene lost 5 bases and the J gene lost 6 bases, with 20 bases spanning the gap. This clonotype was recorded a few times. What it recognizes is unknown. Sequencing used blood. The receptor's source is a girl aged 10-17 years with multiple sclerosis. The genes are TRBV6-2 or TRBV6-3 and TRBJ2-7; D is undetermined. The CDR3 sequence: CASSPFGQRRGEQYF. The CDR3 nucleotides read TGTGCCAGCAGTCCCTTTGGGCAGCGCAGAGGCGAGCAGTACTTC.